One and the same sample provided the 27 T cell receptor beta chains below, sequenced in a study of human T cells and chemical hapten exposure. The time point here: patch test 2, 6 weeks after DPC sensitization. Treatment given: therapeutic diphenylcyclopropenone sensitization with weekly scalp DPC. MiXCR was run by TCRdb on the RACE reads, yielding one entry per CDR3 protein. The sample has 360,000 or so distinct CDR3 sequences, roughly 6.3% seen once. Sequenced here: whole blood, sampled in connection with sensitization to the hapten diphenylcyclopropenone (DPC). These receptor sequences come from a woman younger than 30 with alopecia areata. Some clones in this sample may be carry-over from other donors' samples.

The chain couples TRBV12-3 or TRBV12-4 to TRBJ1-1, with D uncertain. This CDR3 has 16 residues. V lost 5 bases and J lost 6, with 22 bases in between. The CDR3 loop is CASSARGLRSGPEAFF. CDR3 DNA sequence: TGTGCCAGCAGTGCCCGAGGTTTACGGTCGGGTCCTGAAGCTTTCTTT.

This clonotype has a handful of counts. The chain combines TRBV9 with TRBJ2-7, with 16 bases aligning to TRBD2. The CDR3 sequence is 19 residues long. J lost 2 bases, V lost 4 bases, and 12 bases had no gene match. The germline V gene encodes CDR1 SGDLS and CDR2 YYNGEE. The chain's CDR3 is CASSPWGLAGGPPTYEQYF. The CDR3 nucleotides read TGTGCCAGCAGCCCGTGGGGACTAGCGGGGGGGCCACCGACCTACGAGCAGTACTTC.

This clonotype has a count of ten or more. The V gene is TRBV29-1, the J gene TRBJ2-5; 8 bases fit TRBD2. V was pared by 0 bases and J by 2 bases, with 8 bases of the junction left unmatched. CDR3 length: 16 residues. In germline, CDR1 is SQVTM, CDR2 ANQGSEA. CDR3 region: CSVEDGVAGRQETQYF. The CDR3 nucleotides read TGCAGCGTTGAAGATGGAGTAGCGGGGAGGCAAGAGACCCAGTACTTC.

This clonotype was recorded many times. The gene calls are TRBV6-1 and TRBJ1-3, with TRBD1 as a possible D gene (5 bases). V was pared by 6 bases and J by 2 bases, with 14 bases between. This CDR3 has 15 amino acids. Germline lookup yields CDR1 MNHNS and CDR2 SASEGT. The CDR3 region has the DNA TGTGCCAGCAGGCCGGGACTGAGCCCTGGAAACACCATATATTTT. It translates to CASRPGLSPGNTIYF.

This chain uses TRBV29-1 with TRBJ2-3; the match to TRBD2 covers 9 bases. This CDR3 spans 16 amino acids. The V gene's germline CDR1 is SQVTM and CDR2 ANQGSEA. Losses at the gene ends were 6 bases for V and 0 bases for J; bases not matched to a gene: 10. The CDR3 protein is CSVLSGGKHSTDTQYF. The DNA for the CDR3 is TGCAGCGTCTTAAGCGGGGGGAAACATAGCACAGATACGCAGTATTTT.

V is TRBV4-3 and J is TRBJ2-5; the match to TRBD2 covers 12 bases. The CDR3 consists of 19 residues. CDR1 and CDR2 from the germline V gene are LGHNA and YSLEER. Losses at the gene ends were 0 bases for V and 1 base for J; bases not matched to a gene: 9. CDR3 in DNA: TGCGCCAGCAGCCAAGATCTTAGGGCTAGCGGGGGGGCCCAAGAGACCCAGTACTTC. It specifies CASSQDLRASGGAQETQYF.

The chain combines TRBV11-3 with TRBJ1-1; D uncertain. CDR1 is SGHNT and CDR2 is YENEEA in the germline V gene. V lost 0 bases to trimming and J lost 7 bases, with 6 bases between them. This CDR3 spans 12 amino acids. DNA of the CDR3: TGTGCCAGCAGCTTAGATATTCTTGAAGCTTTCTTT. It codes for CASSLDILEAFF.

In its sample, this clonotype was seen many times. The CDR3 sequence is CASSLNPGGNTGELFF. The DNA of the CDR3 is TGTGCCAGCAGCTTAAATCCAGGGGGCAACACCGGGGAGCTGTTTTTT. This chain links TRBV7-3 with TRBJ2-2; 8 bases are a match to TRBD1. The ends lost 1 base at V and 2 bases at J; junction bases unmatched: 3. CDR1 and CDR2 from the germline V gene are SGHTA and FQGTGA. The CDR3 runs 16 residues.

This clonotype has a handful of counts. CDR3 protein: CASSLFTRAVDTQYF. DNA for the CDR3: TGTGCCAGCAGCTTGTTTACGCGGGCGGTAGATACGCAGTATTTT. J is TRBJ2-3 and V is TRBV5-5; D possibly corresponds to TRBD2 (5 bases). The germline CDR1 and CDR2 sequences are SGHKS and YYEKEE (reference sequence). V shed 1 base and J shed 5 bases, with 14 bases lying between them. The CDR3 has 15 residues.

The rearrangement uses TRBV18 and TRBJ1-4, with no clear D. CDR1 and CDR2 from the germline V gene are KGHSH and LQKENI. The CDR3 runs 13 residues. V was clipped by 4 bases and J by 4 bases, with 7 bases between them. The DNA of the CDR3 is TGTGCCAGCTCACTCGGGAATAATGAAAAACTGTTTTTT. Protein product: CASSLGNNEKLFF.

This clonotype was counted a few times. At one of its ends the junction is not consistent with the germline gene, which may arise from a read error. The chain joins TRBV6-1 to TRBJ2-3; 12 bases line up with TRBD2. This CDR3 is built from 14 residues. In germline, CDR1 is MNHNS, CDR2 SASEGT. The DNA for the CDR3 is TGTGCCAGCGGCCAGTCTAGCGGGGGGGCCGGGGTTGTCTTT. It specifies CASGQSSGGAGVVF.

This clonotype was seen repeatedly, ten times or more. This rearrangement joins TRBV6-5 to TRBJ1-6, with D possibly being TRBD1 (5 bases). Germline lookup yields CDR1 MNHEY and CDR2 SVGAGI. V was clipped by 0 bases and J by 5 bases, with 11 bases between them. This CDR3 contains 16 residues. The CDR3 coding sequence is TGTGCCAGCAGTTACTCAGGGGTCCTTAATAATTCACCCCTCCACTTT. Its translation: CASSYSGVLNNSPLHF.

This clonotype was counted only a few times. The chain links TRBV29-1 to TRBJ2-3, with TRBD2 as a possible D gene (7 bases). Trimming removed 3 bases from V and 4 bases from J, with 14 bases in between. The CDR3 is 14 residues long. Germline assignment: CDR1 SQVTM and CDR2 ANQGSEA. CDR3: CSVDEGGRADTQYF. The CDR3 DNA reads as TGCAGCGTTGATGAGGGGGGGCGGGCAGATACGCAGTATTTT.

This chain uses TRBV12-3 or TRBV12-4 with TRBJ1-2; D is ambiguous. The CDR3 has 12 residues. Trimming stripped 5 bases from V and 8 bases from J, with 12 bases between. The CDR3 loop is CASSGPNRGYTF. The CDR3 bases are TGTGCCAGCAGTGGCCCAAATAGGGGCTACACCTTC.

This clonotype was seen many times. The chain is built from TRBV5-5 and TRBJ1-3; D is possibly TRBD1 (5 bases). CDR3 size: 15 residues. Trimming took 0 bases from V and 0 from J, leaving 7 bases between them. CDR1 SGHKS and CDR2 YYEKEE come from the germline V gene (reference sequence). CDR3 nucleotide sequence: TGTGCCAGCAGCTTGGCCAGGGACTCTGGAAACACCATATATTTT. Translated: CASSLARDSGNTIYF.

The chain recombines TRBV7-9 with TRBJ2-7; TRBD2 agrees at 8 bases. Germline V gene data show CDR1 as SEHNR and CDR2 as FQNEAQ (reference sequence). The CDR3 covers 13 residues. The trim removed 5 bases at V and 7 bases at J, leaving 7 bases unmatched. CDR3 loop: CASSPVGGGEQYF. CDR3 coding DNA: TGTGCCAGCAGCCCAGTCGGGGGGGGAGAGCAGTACTTC.

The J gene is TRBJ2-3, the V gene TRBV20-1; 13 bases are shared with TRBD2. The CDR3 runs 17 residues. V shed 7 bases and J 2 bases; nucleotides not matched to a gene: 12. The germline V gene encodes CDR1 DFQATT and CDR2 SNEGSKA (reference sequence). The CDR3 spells CSVPQLAGGMNTDTQYF. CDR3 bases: TGCAGTGTCCCTCAACTAGCGGGGGGGATGAACACAGATACGCAGTATTTT.

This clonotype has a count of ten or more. CDR3 nucleotide sequence: TGTGCCAGCAGCCCACGCCTGGCAGAAAAACTGTTTTTT. The encoded protein is CASSPRLAEKLFF. This chain links TRBV14 with TRBJ1-4; D not certain. V lost 4 bases to trimming and J lost 8 bases, with 11 bases between them. This CDR3 is built from 13 residues. Germline values: CDR1 SGHDN, CDR2 FVKESK. Complete variable domain (other parts from reference TRBV14 and TRBJ1-4): EAGVTQFPSHSVIEKGQTVTLRCDPISGHDNLYWYRRVMGKEIKFLLHFVKESKQDESGMPNNRFLAERTGGTYSTLKVQPAELEDSGVYFCASSPRLAEKLFFGSGTQLSVL.

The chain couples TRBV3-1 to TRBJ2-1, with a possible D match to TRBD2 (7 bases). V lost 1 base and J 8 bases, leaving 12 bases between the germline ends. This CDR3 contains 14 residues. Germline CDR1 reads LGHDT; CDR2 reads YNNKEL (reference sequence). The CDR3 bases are TGTGCCAGCAGCCAAGTTCGCGGGGGCTATGAGCAGTTCTTC. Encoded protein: CASSQVRGGYEQFF.

The CDR3 DNA reads as TGTGCCATCAGTGAGTCGTTAAACCCCGGGAGCAATCAGCCCCAGCATTTT. Protein sequence: CAISESLNPGSNQPQHF. The genes are TRBV10-3 and TRBJ1-5; D unclear. V gave up 0 bases and J gave up 1 base, with 13 bases separating them. Germline V gene data show CDR1 as ENHRY and CDR2 as SYGVKD. The CDR3 totals 17 residues.

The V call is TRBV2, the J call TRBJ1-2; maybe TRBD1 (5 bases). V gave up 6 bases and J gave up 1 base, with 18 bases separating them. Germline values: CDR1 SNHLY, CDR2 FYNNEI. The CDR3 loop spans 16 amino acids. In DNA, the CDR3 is TGTGCCAGCAGATCGGACCTACAGGATCTTAACTATGGCTACACCTTC. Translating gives CASRSDLQDLNYGYTF.

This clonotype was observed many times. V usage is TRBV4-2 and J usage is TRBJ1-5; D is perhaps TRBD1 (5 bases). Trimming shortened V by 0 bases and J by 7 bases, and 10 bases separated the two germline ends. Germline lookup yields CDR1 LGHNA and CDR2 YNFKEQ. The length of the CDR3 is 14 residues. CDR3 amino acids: CASSQEGGWQPQHF. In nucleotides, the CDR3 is TGTGCCAGCAGCCAAGAGGGGGGATGGCAGCCCCAGCATTTT.

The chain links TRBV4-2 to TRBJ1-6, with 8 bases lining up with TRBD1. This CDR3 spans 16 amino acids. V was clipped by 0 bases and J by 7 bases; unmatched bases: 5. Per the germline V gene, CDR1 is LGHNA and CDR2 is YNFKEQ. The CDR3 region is CASSQDWTGNNSPLHF. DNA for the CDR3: TGTGCCAGCAGCCAAGACTGGACAGGGAACAATTCACCCCTCCACTTT.

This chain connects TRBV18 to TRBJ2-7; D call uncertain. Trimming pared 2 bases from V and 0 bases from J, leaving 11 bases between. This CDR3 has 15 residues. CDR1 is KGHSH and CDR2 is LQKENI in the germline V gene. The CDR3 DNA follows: TGTGCCAGCTCACCATCCGGGCCCAGCTCCTACGAGCAGTACTTC. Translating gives CASSPSGPSSYEQYF.

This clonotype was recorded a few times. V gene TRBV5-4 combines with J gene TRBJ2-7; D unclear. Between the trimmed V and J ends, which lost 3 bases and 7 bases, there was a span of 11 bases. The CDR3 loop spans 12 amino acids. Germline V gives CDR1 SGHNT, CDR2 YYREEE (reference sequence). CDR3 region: CASSSGVREQYF. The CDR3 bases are TGTGCCAGCAGCTCTGGGGTCCGGGAGCAGTACTTC.

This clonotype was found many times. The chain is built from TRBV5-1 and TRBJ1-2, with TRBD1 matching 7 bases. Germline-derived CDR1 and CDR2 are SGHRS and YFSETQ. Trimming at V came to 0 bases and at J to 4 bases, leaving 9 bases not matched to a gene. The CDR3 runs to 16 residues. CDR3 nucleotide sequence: TGCGCCAGCAGCTTGGGCAACACAGGGGACGCCTATGGCTACACCTTC. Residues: CASSLGNTGDAYGYTF.

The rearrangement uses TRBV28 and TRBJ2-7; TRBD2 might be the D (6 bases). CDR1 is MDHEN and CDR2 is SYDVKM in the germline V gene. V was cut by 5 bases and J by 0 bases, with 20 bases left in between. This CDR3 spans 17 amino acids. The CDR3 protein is CASSLEPGRPISYEQYF. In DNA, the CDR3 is TGTGCCAGCAGTCTCGAACCAGGGAGGCCCATCTCCTACGAGCAGTACTTC.